The sequence of this TCR beta chain was determined in a study of spatial heterogeneity in lung cancer. Turning to the study itself: Available follow-up PBMC samples were sequenced, at a median of roughly two years post-resection.

This clonotype was seen only a few times. MiXCR was run by TCRdb on the 5' RACE reads, yielding one entry per CDR3 protein. Here the sample spans about 70,000 distinct CDR3 sequences, 8% to 9% being singletons. V shed 3 bases, J shed 2 bases, and the junction held 4 bases outside the gene matches. The CDR3 is 16 amino acids. Germline lookup yields CDR1 DFQATT and CDR2 SNEGSKA (reference sequence). The time point was: blood at routine non-recurrence follow-up after resection. In each case, whole RNA from tumor, nontumor lung or frozen PBMC was sequenced unsorted. The sequenced sample was PBMCs, obtained at follow-up. The TCR comes from a female donor with early-stage non-small cell lung cancer. The J gene is TRBJ2-3, the V gene TRBV20-1, with 14 nucleotides matching TRBD2. The CDR3 here is CSARRLAGGNTDTQYF. CDR3 in DNA: TGCAGTGCTAGGCGACTAGCGGGAGGGAACACAGATACGCAGTATTTT.